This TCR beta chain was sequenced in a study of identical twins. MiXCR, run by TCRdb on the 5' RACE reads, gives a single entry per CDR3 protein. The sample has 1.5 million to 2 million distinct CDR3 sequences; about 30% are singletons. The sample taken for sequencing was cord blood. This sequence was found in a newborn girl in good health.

The CDR3 DNA reads as TGTGCCAGCAGCCTCACAGGGATTCGGAATGAAAAACTGTTTTTT. The encoded protein is CASSLTGIRNEKLFF. This sequence joins TRBV6-1 and TRBJ1-4; D possibly corresponds to TRBD1 (6 bases). Germline CDR1 is MNHNS and CDR2 is SASEGT. Trimming stripped 6 bases from V and 5 bases from J, with 16 bases between. There are 15 residues in the CDR3.